The rows below give T cell receptor beta chains drawn from one sample of a study of cytomegalovirus exposure and HLA in healthy donors. Produced via immunoSEQ multiplex PCR; TCRdb's table is partial and in-frame only. The table includes 70,000 to 95,000 clones, 75% to 85% detected once. Sample: PBMCs. Source of these receptors: a woman aged 25 to 39 in good health and CMV-seronegative. CDR3s include the opening cysteine and the closing phenylalanine or tryptophan. A D gene is named only where the DNA matches it firmly. Clone size, where shown, is once, few, many, or a class for clones that have expanded.

D gene,CDR3 length,J gene,V gene,clone size,CDR3 protein,CDR3 DNA
TRBD2,16,TRBJ2-7,TRBV7-3,NA,CASSPRFSGRAHEQYF,TGTGCCAGCAGCCCCAGGTTTAGCGGGAGGGCCCACGAGCAGTACTTC
TRBD2,16,TRBJ2-1,TRBV19,NA,CASSIRLAGYYNEQFF,TGTGCCAGTAGTATTAGACTAGCGGGTTACTACAATGAGCAGTTCTTC
NA,12,TRBJ2-7,TRBV28,few,CASRVQGYEQYF,TGTGCCAGCAGAGTACAGGGCTACGAGCAGTACTTC
NA,17,TRBJ2-1,TRBV27,NA,CASSPEAGTHWGNEQFF,TGTGCCAGCAGTCCTGAAGCGGGGACACACTGGGGAAATGAGCAGTTCTTC
NA,14,TRBJ1-1,TRBV7-9,NA,CASSLVPENTEAFF,TGTGCCAGCAGCTTAGTTCCAGAGAACACTGAAGCTTTCTTT
TRBD2,15,TRBJ2-7,TRBV7-3,NA,CASSMTSGPLSEQYF,TGTGCCAGCAGCATGACTAGCGGGCCGCTTAGTGAGCAGTACTTC
TRBD2,13,TRBJ2-5,TRBV11-2,few,CASSLGEGWTQYF,TGTGCCAGCAGCCTCGGGGAGGGATGGACCCAGTACTTC
TRBD1,15,TRBJ2-7,TRBV15,NA,CATSRGAQGVYEQYF,TGTGCCACCAGCAGAGGGGCGCAGGGGGTGTACGAGCAGTACTTC
NA,15,TRBJ1-4,TRBV6-6,NA,CASSSPGSEGEKLFF,TGTGCCAGCAGTTCCCCCGGGAGTGAGGGAGAAAAACTGTTTTTT
NA,21,TRBJ2-1,TRBV7-3,NA,CASSLNSGFGEGSSGSNEQFF,TGTGCCAGCAGCTTAAATTCCGGATTCGGAGAGGGATCTTCGGGCTCCAATGAGCAGTTCTTC
TRBD2,16,TRBJ2-5,TRBV29-1,NA,CSVSRLAGGLRETQYF,TGCAGCGTTTCCCGACTAGCGGGAGGATTAAGAGAGACCCAGTACTTC
NA,14,TRBJ1-5,TRBV6-1,NA,CASRGRQGNQPQHF,TGTGCCAGCAGGGGTAGGCAGGGGAATCAGCCCCAGCATTTT
TRBD1,15,TRBJ1-5,TRBV7-2,NA,CASSHNRGSDQPQHF,TGTGCCAGCAGCCACAACAGGGGATCGGACCAGCCCCAGCATTTT
NA,15,TRBJ2-1,TRBV7-9,NA,CASSLRGGGVAEQFF,TGTGCCAGCAGCCTACGAGGGGGGGGAGTTGCTGAGCAGTTCTTC
NA,14,TRBJ2-3,TRBV29-1,NA,CSADWSSGTDTQYF,TGCAGCGCCGATTGGTCTAGCGGCACAGATACGCAGTATTTT
NA,15,TRBJ2-7,TRBV7-9,NA,CASSLGERPTYEQYF,TGTGCCAGCAGCCTGGGCGAACGCCCTACCTACGAGCAGTACTTC
TRBD2,15,TRBJ2-1,TRBV19,few,CASSDLAVYWNEQFF,TGTGCCAGTAGTGACCTAGCGGTGTACTGGAATGAGCAGTTCTTC
NA,15,TRBJ2-1,TRBV18,NA,CASSPRELSYNEQFF,TGTGCCAGCTCACCCCGGGAACTGTCCTACAATGAGCAGTTCTTC
NA,20,TRBJ1-1,TRBV14,NA,CASSQGFWRSGYSGSAEAFF,TGCGCCAGCAGCCAAGGTTTTTGGAGGTCGGGATATTCGGGGTCTGCTGAAGCTTTCTTT
NA,14,TRBJ2-1,TRBV7-3,NA,CASSTDRSGNEQFF,TGTGCCAGCAGCACAGACAGGTCGGGGAATGAGCAGTTCTTC
TRBD1,15,TRBJ2-1,TRBV4-2,NA,CASSLGTGVSNEQFF,TGTGCCAGCAGCCTGGGGACAGGGGTTTCCAATGAGCAGTTCTTC
TRBD2,15,TRBJ2-2,TRBV11-3,NA,CASSLGLANTGELFF,TGTGCCAGCAGCTTAGGACTAGCTAACACCGGGGAGCTGTTTTTT
NA,14,TRBJ2-4,TRBV27,NA,CASSPRTDPWIQYF,TGTGCCAGCAGTCCGCGGACAGACCCCTGGATTCAGTACTTC
TRBD2,20,TRBJ2-7,TRBV27,NA,CASSLNPGTSGRAKNYEQYF,TGTGCCAGCAGTTTAAACCCCGGGACTAGCGGGAGGGCCAAAAACTACGAGCAGTACTTC